This TCR beta chain was sequenced for a study of blood T cell repertoires in COVID-19. Study in general: Sites across the United States, Italy and Spain contributed samples from acute and convalescent COVID-19. The analysed material was cDNA or gDNA that came from T cells, B-cell-depleted T cells, or PBMCs.

With 5 bases removed from V and 2 bases from J, the gap between germline ends came to 9 bases. CDR1 and CDR2 from the germline V gene are SNHLY and FYNNEI. There are 13 residues in the CDR3. Some clones are missing from TCRdb's copy, which holds only in-frame ones; the method was immunoSEQ multiplex PCR. The data contain roughly 55,000 clones, more than 75% of them singletons. The chain recombines TRBV2 with TRBJ1-2, with D possibly TRBD1 on 5 matching bases. The sample consisted of peripheral blood. The clonotype was recovered from a man aged 80 or over with acute or convalescent COVID-19. The CDR3 sequence is CASSKGPNYGYTF. The CDR3 bases are TGTGCCAGCAGTAAGGGGCCAAACTATGGCTACACCTTC.